This T cell receptor beta chain was sequenced for a study of T cell responses to AZD1222 COVID-19 vaccine. Study-level results: A reported finding is that nearly half of spike-specific TCRs target unmutated variant regions. Two AZD1222 administrations were followed by greater Spike-specific TCR breadth and depth. Only a handful of people who got AZD1222 tested seropositive at baseline.

There are 14 residues in the CDR3. The germline CDR1 and CDR2 sequences are MDHEN and SYDVKM. Trimming shortened V by 4 bases and J by 8 bases, and 14 bases separated the two germline ends. As for this clone: Antigen specificity is unknown.

The method was immunoSEQ multiplex PCR; TCRdb's version includes in-frame clones alone and lacks a portion of them. This sample carries nearly 90,000 clones, 89% of them seen once, and the ten largest clones take 5% to 6.5%. The sequence was collected from an adult who received the AZD1222 COVID-19 vaccine. Material: peripheral blood, obtained 28 days after the second AZD1222 dose. V and J are TRBV28 and TRBJ1-4; no clear D gene. This CDR3 reads CASSSYIGREKLFF. In nucleotides, the CDR3 is TGTGCCAGCAGTTCATACATCGGCCGGGAAAAACTGTTTTTT. The full variable domain, its missing parts supplied by reference TRBV28 and TRBJ1-4, is DVKVTQSSRYLVKRTGEKVFLECVQDMDHENMFWYRQDPGLGLRLIYFSYDVKMKEKGDIPEGYSVSREKKERFSLILESASTNQTSMYLCASSSYIGREKLFFGSGTQLSVL.